This section outlines one T cell receptor beta chain sequence together with its context. Its specificity is not known. Other DNA sequences in this specimen translate into the identical CDR3. These data originate in a study of CD8+ T cells in alopecia areata. Study-wide findings and caveats: Because of a solitary nonresponder, the connection of baseline CD8+ expansion to response stays uncertain. In scalp and blood during tofacitinib, many expanded lesional clones persisted.

Germline-derived CDR1 and CDR2 are SEHNR and FQNEAQ (reference sequence). The V and J ends lost 2 bases and 4 bases respectively, with 8 bases between them. The CDR3 has 13 residues. Treatment noted: oral pan-JAK inhibitor, 5-10 mg twice daily. In alopecia areata patients, both lesional scalp punch biopsies and peripheral blood were collected. RNA extraction was followed by reverse transcription into cDNA, which acted as the sequencing template. Measured with immunoSEQ multiplex PCR; TCRdb has only the in-frame clones, and not every one. This sample yields over 150,000 clones, of which about three fifths are seen a single time; about 5.5% belongs to the top ten.

The receptor's source is a human donor with alopecia areata. The J gene is TRBJ1-1, the V gene TRBV7-9, with D possibly matching TRBD1 (5 bases). Sequences were derived from CD4+ T cells sorted from blood, sampled at week 24, from a patient treated with tofacitinib. CDR3 loop: CASSLRGGTEAFF. CDR3 bases: TGTGCCAGCAGCTTACGGGGGGGCACTGAAGCTTTCTTT.